This T cell receptor beta chain stems from a study of neurological immune-mediated disorders. Turning to the study itself: There were about 34 multiple sclerosis patients; approximately 30 were relapsing-remitting and 3 were secondary progressive.

Study-wide findings and caveats: The most TCR clonal expansion was seen in HTLV-1-associated myelopathy, and the least was seen in multiple sclerosis, which fell below healthy controls.

This CDR3 comprises 14 residues. CDR1 is SGHTA and CDR2 is FQGNSA in the germline V gene. Trimming pared 2 bases from V and 1 base from J, leaving 9 bases between. Unsorted libraries were derived from 2 million PBMCs stored at -80 C. There are many counts of this clonotype. Its cognate antigen is unknown. TCRdb recomputed calls from the 5' RACE reads with MiXCR, one row per CDR3 protein. The table includes tens of thousands of distinct CDR3 sequences, around 4% detected once. This sequence joins TRBV7-2 and TRBJ2-7, with a possible D match to TRBD2 (6 bases). The sample was PBMCs. The clonotype was recovered from a man aged 25-45 years with multiple sclerosis. The CDR3 bases are TGTGCCAGCAGCTTATCTGCGGGGTCCTACGAGCAGTACTTC. Translation gives CASSLSAGSYEQYF.